The 26 T cell receptor beta chains in this list originate from one sample, sequenced in a study of blood T cell repertoires in COVID-19. Sequencing was performed with immunoSEQ multiplex PCR; in TCRdb, only in-frame clones are kept and a portion is missing. The sample shows about 480,000 clones, around 89% of them seen only once. Sequenced input: PBMCs or T cells enriched from blood (not recorded which). These receptors were collected from a woman in her thirties or forties who had recovered from COVID-19.

With respect to this clone: Mismatch with germline at one junction end may stem from a read error. The chain links TRBV4-2 to TRBJ1-2; D ambiguous. The CDR3 is 14 amino acids. The germline CDR1 and CDR2 sequences are LGHNA and YNFKEQ. In DNA form, the CDR3 reads TGTGCCAGCAGCCAAGACCTCCATCACTACGGCTACACCTTC. This gives the protein CASSQDLHHYGYTF.

This chain uses TRBV5-5 with TRBJ2-7, with D possibly being TRBD1 (6 bases). The V end lost 3 bases, the J end lost 0 bases, and 16 bases lay between the germline ends. Per germline, CDR1 SGHKS and CDR2 YYEKEE (reference sequence). This CDR3 contains 16 residues. DNA of the CDR3: TGTGCCAGCAGCTCCTCCGGACAGAGGAGCTCCTACGAGCAGTACTTC. Amino acids: CASSSSGQRSSYEQYF.

The chain combines TRBV13 with TRBJ2-3; TRBD1 is a possible D gene (6 bases). CDR3 length equals 14 residues. The germline CDR1 and CDR2 sequences are PRHDT and FYEKMQ (reference sequence). Trimming cost V 4 bases and J 4 bases, with 12 bases left between them. The CDR3 loop reads CASSYRDIPDTQYF. In DNA, the CDR3 is TGTGCCAGCAGCTACCGGGACATACCAGATACGCAGTATTTT. The entire variable domain, with the rest obtained from reference TRBV13 and TRBJ2-3, is as follows: AAGVIQSPRHLIKEKRETATLKCYPIPRHDTVYWYQQGPGQDPQFLISFYEKMQSDKGSIPDRFSAQQFSDYHSELNMSSLELGDSALYFCASSYRDIPDTQYFGPGTRLTVL.

The chain joins TRBV30 to TRBJ1-3; D might be TRBD1 (6 bases). The ends were cut back, 5 bases at V and 0 bases at J, with 14 bases in the middle. This CDR3 spans 15 amino acids. Germline-derived CDR1 and CDR2 are GTSNPN and SVGIG (reference sequence). The CDR3 sequence: CAWQEDSISGNTIYF. CDR3 coding DNA: TGTGCCTGGCAAGAGGACAGCATCTCTGGAAACACCATATATTTT. The variable domain in full, with the rest retrieved from reference TRBV30 and TRBJ1-3, is SQTIHQWPATLVQPVGSPLSLECTVEGTSNPNLYWYRQAAGRGLQLLFYSVGIGQISSEVPQNLSASRPQDRQFILSSKKLLLSDSGFYLCAWQEDSISGNTIYFGEGSWLTVV.

The chain carries TRBV10-3 and TRBJ1-2; no firm D call. V was pared by 2 bases and J by 5 bases, with 18 bases between. The CDR3 contains 16 residues. Germline loops: CDR1 ENHRY, CDR2 SYGVKD. CDR3: CAISEPPAGNLYGYTF. For the CDR3, the DNA is TGTGCCATCAGTGAGCCGCCGGCCGGGAACCTATATGGCTACACCTTC.

The V and J genes are TRBV5-1 and TRBJ1-1; D might be TRBD1 (6 bases). This CDR3 has 16 residues. CDR1 and CDR2 from the germline V gene are SGHRS and YFSETQ. Trimming removed 0 bases at V and 5 bases at J, with 17 bases between. CDR3 sequence: CASSLVSQTGGTEAFF. The DNA of the CDR3 is TGCGCCAGCAGCTTGGTCTCACAGACAGGCGGAACTGAAGCTTTCTTT. The whole variable domain, remainder taken from reference TRBV5-1 and TRBJ1-1, is KAGVTQTPRYLIKTRGQQVTLSCSPISGHRSVSWYQQTPGQGLQFLFEYFSETQRNKGNFPGRFSGRQFSNSRSEMNVSTLELGDSALYLCASSLVSQTGGTEAFFGQGTRLTVV.

This clone was found once. CDR3 sequence reads: CASSLGGQGPRQETQYF. CDR3 nucleotide sequence: TGCGCCAGCAGCTTGGGGGGACAGGGTCCACGCCAAGAGACCCAGTACTTC. The J gene is TRBJ2-5, the V gene TRBV5-1; 9 bases are a match to TRBD1. In germline, CDR1 is SGHRS, CDR2 YFSETQ. CDR3 length: 17 residues. With V trimmed by 0 bases and J by 1 base, 7 bases remained unmatched.

The chain couples TRBV30 to TRBJ1-5; the D is unclear. Germline V gives CDR1 GTSNPN, CDR2 SVGIG (reference sequence). This CDR3 has 12 amino acids. V lost 0 bases, J lost 5 bases, and 5 bases lay in between. CDR3 in amino acids: CAWSVPYQPQHF. In DNA, the CDR3 is TGTGCCTGGAGTGTTCCTTATCAGCCCCAGCATTTT.

In the case of this clone: The sample has other DNA sequences that encode this CDR3 too. The gene calls are TRBV20-1 and TRBJ2-7, with a weak D call TRBD2 (6 bases). From germline, CDR1 is DFQATT and CDR2 SNEGSKA (reference sequence). CDR3 length: 11 amino acids. Deletions cut 3 bases from V and 4 bases from J, with 7 bases between. CDR3 DNA sequence: TGCAGTGCTAGGGGGGGATACGAGCAGTACTTC. It translates to CSARGGYEQYF.

This sequence joins TRBV19 and TRBJ2-5; D is uncertain. V shed 6 bases and J shed 5 bases, with 10 bases lying between them. Germline CDR1 reads LNHDA; CDR2 reads SQIVND (reference sequence). The CDR3 spans 12 residues. The CDR3 sequence: CASSQNMETQYF. The CDR3 DNA sequence: TGTGCCAGTAGCCAAAACATGGAGACCCAGTACTTC.

The chain employs TRBV28 and TRBJ2-5, with D tentatively TRBD2 (5 bases). V was clipped by 7 bases and J by 0 bases, with 12 bases between them. Looked up from germline, CDR1 is MDHEN and CDR2 is SYDVKM. This CDR3 contains 14 residues. The CDR3 DNA reads as TGTGCCAGCACCCTAGCCGGGAACCAAGAGACCCAGTACTTC. This gives the protein CASTLAGNQETQYF.

The rearrangement joins TRBV4-1 to TRBJ1-5; possibly TRBD1 for D (6 bases). Germline assignment: CDR1 MGHRA and CDR2 YSYEKL. The CDR3 spans 13 residues. V shed 0 bases and J shed 15 bases, with 15 bases lying between them. CDR3 bases: TGCGCCAGCAGCCAAGATCACAGGGAGGGTAGGCATTTT. It specifies CASSQDHREGRHF.

This rearrangement joins TRBV30 to TRBJ1-2; D gene ambiguous. CDR3 length equals 11 residues. With 5 bases removed from V and 5 bases from J, the gap between germline ends came to 9 bases. Germline-derived CDR1 and CDR2 are GTSNPN and SVGIG (reference sequence). The CDR3 loop reads CAWGDSYGYTF. CDR3 in DNA: TGTGCCTGGGGAGATAGTTATGGCTACACCTTC. Variable domain in full (rest from reference TRBV30 and TRBJ1-2): SQTIHQWPATLVQPVGSPLSLECTVEGTSNPNLYWYRQAAGRGLQLLFYSVGIGQISSEVPQNLSASRPQDRQFILSSKKLLLSDSGFYLCAWGDSYGYTFGSGTRLTVV.

This sequence joins TRBV7-2 and TRBJ2-7; D not certain. V shed 2 bases and J shed 0 bases, with 8 bases lying between them. Germline CDR1 SGHTA, CDR2 FQGNSA. The CDR3 consists of 14 residues. This CDR3 is CASSLPVSSYEQYF. The CDR3 DNA follows: TGTGCCAGCAGCTTACCGGTGAGCTCCTACGAGCAGTACTTC.

The chain links TRBV7-2 to TRBJ2-5; D not certain. Germline values: CDR1 SGHTA, CDR2 FQGNSA. The CDR3 has 14 amino acids. V was trimmed by 9 bases and J by 2 bases, leaving 16 bases between them. DNA for the CDR3: TGTGCCAGTACCTTAGCCGGGTATCAAGAGACCCAGTACTTC. Amino acid sequence: CASTLAGYQETQYF.

The chain employs TRBV4-3 and TRBJ2-7, with TRBD2 as a possible D gene (6 bases). Germline V CDR1 and CDR2: LGHNA, YSLEER. V was shortened by 0 bases and J by 3 bases, with 15 bases between the two germline ends. This CDR3 contains 16 residues. CDR3 sequence: CASSQDIWTTIYEQYF. CDR3 coding DNA: TGCGCCAGCAGCCAAGATATCTGGACTACAATCTACGAGCAGTACTTC.

The chain combines TRBV6-2 or TRBV6-3 with TRBJ2-3, with D tentatively TRBD2 (6 bases). Germline CDR1 reads MNHEY; CDR2 reads SVGEGT. The CDR3 has 18 residues. V gave up 0 bases and J gave up 3 bases, with 19 bases separating them. The CDR3 sequence: CASSYSSGRTEGTDTQYF. For the CDR3, the DNA is TGTGCCAGCAGTTACTCGTCTGGCCGGACGGAGGGGACAGATACGCAGTATTTT.

The genes are TRBV4-3 and TRBJ2-5; D is possibly TRBD1 (8 bases). CDR3 length: 17 residues. V shed 0 bases and J shed 5 bases, with 19 bases lying between them. The germline CDR1 and CDR2 sequences are LGHNA and YSLEER. CDR3 residues: CASSQETTGDGRETQYF. The CDR3 coding sequence is TGCGCCAGCAGCCAAGAGACGACAGGGGACGGGAGGGAGACCCAGTACTTC.

This chain links TRBV2 with TRBJ1-3; 8 bases align to TRBD1. The CDR3 contains 16 residues. V trimming: 0 bases; J trimming: 7 bases; junction bases outside the gene matches: 8. The germline CDR1 and CDR2 sequences are SNHLY and FYNNEI. This CDR3 reads CASSEALSRGQNTIYF. The CDR3 coding sequence is TGTGCCAGCAGTGAAGCGCTCAGCAGGGGGCAGAACACCATATATTTT.

The chain combines TRBV3-1 (or the pseudogene TRBV3-2) with TRBJ2-1, with 10 bases aligning to TRBD2. Germline CDR1 is LGHDT and CDR2 is YNNKEL (reference sequence). The CDR3 is 15 amino acids. V dropped 9 bases and J dropped 8; count of bases not matched to a gene: 13. This CDR3 is CARRRTSGRRDEQFF. Written as DNA, the CDR3 is TGTGCCAGAAGGAGGACTAGCGGTCGCAGGGATGAGCAGTTCTTC.

The chain uses TRBV4-3 and TRBJ1-1; no clear D. Germline V gene data show CDR1 as LGHNA and CDR2 as YSLEER. The CDR3 has 13 amino acids. Trimming took 0 bases from V and 10 from J, leaving 12 bases between them. Here the CDR3 DNA reads TGCGCCAGCAGCCAAGAAGGTCGGGTTGGAGCTTTCTTT. It encodes CASSQEGRVGAFF.

This clone was recorded only once. The chain employs TRBV10-3 and TRBJ2-5; 7 bases line up with TRBD2. After removal of 6 bases from V and 1 base from J, the junction contained 2 bases not matched to a gene. From germline, CDR1 is ENHRY and CDR2 SYGVKD. The CDR3 sequence is 13 residues long. The CDR3 reads CAISWGGQETQYF. The CDR3 DNA follows: TGTGCCATCAGCTGGGGGGGCCAAGAGACCCAGTACTTC.

Written as DNA, the CDR3 is TGTGCCAGCAGCTTAGCGGGAGGGCGTGACACCGGGGAGCTGTTTTTT. Translating gives CASSLAGGRDTGELFF. The chain is built from TRBV2 and TRBJ2-2, with TRBD2 matching 11 bases. The ends lost 6 bases at V and 3 bases at J; junction bases unmatched: 6. CDR3 length: 16 residues. Germline CDR1 reads SNHLY; CDR2 reads FYNNEI.

The chain combines TRBV6-1 with TRBJ2-3, with D possibly being TRBD1 (5 bases). V was pared by 3 bases and J by 2 bases, with 9 bases between. The length of the CDR3 is 14 residues. CDR1 and CDR2 (germline): MNHNS, SASEGT. The chain's CDR3 is CASSDRQHTDTQYF. The CDR3 DNA reads TGTGCCAGCAGTGACCGACAGCACACAGATACGCAGTATTTT.

This chain connects TRBV6-5 to TRBJ2-1; TRBD2 agrees at 8 bases. The germline CDR1 and CDR2 sequences are MNHEY and SVGAGI. CDR3 length equals 13 residues. Trimming at V came to 7 bases and at J to 5 bases, leaving 4 bases not matched to a gene. CDR3 protein: CASKFGGDNEQFF. Here the CDR3 DNA reads TGTGCCAGCAAGTTCGGGGGGGACAATGAGCAGTTCTTC.

The gene calls are TRBV24-1 and TRBJ1-3, with D possibly matching TRBD1 (6 bases). The V gene lost 4 bases and the J gene lost 1 base, with 10 bases spanning the gap. This CDR3 contains 15 residues. Per germline, CDR1 KGHDR and CDR2 SFDVKD. CDR3 nucleotide sequence: TGTGCCACCAGTGACGCAGGGGAGTCTGGAAACACCATATATTTT. Its translation is CATSDAGESGNTIYF.